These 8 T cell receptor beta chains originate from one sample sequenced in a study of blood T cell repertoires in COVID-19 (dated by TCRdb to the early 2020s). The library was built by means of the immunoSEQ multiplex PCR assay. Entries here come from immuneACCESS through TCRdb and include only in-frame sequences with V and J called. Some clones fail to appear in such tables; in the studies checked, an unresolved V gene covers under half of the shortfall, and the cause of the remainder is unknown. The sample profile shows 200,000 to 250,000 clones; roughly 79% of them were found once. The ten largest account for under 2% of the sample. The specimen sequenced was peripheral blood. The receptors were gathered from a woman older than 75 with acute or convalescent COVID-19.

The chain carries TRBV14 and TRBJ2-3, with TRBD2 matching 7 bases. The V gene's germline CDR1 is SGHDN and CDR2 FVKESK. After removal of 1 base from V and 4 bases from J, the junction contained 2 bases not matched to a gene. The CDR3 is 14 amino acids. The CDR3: CASSQVTSPDTQYF. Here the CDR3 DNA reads TGTGCCAGCAGCCAAGTGACTAGCCCAGATACGCAGTATTTT.

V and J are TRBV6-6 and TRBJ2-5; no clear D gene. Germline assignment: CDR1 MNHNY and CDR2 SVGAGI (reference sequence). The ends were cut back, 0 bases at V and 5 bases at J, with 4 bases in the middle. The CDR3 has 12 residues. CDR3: CASSYSSETQYF. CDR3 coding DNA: TGTGCCAGCAGTTACTCTTCGGAGACCCAGTACTTC.

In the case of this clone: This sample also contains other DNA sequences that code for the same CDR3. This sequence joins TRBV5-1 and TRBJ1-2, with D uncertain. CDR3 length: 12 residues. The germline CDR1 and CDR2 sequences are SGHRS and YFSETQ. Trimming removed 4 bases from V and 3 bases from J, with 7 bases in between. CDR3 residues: CASSPGDYGYTF. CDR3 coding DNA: TGCGCCAGCAGCCCCGGGGACTATGGCTACACCTTC.

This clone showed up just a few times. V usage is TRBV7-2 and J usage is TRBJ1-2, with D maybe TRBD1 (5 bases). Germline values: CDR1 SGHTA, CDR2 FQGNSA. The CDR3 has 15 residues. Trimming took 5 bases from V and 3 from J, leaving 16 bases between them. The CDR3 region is CASSLKPGGDYGYTF. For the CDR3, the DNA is TGTGCCAGCAGCCTCAAACCCGGGGGAGACTATGGCTACACCTTC.

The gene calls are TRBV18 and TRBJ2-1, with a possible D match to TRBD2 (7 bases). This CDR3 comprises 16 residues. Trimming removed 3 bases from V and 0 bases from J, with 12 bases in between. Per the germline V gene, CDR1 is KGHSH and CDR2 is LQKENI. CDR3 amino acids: CASSPVAGASYNEQFF. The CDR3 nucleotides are TGTGCCAGCTCACCTGTGGCGGGGGCCTCCTACAATGAGCAGTTCTTC.

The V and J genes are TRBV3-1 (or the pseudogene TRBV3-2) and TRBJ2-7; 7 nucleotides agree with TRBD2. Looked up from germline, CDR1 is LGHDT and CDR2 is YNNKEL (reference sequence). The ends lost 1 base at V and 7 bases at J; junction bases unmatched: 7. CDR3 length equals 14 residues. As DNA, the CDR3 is TGTGCCAGCAGCCAAGGAAGCGGGATAGTTGAGCAGTACTTC. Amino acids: CASSQGSGIVEQYF.

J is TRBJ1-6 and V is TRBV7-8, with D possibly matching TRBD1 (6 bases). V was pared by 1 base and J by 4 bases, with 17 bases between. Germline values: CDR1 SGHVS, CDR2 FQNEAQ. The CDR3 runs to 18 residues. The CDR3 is CASSLGGRGTLYNSPLHF. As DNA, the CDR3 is TGTGCCAGCAGCTTAGGAGGAAGGGGGACGCTATATAATTCACCCCTCCACTTT.

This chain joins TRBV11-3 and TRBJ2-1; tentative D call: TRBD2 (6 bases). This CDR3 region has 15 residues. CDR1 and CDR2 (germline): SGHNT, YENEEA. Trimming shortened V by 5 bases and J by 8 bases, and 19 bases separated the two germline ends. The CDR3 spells CASSKAGLPGDEQFF. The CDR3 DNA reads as TGTGCCAGCAGCAAGGCGGGACTCCCCGGGGATGAGCAGTTCTTC. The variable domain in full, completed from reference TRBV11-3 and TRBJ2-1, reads EAGVVQSPRYKIIEKKQPVAFWCNPISGHNTLYWYLQNLGQGPELLIRYENEEAVDDSQLPKDRFSAERLKGVDSTLKIQPAELGDSAVYLCASSKAGLPGDEQFFGPGTRLTVL.